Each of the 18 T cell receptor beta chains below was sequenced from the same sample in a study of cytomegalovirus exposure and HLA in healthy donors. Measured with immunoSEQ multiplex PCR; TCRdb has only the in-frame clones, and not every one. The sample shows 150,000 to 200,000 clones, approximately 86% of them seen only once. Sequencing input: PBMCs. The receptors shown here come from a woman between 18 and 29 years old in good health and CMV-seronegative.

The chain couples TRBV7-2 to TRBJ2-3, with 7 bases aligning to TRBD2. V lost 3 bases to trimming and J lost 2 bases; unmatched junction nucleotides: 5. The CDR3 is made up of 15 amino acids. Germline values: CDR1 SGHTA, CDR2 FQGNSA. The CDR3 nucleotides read TGTGCCAGCAGCTTTATAGCGGGTCACACAGATACGCAGTATTTT. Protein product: CASSFIAGHTDTQYF. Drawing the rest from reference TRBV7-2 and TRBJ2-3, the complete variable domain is GAGVSQSPSNKVTEKGKDVELRCDPISGHTALYWYRQSLGQGLEFLIYFQGNSAPDKSGLPSDRFSAERTGGSVSTLTIQRTQQEDSAVYLCASSFIAGHTDTQYFGPGTRLTVL.

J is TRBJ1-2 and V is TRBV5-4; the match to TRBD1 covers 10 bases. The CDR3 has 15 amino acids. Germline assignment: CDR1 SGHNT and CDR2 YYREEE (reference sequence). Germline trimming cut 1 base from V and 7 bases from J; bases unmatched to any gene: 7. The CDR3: CASSLLGTGDGGYTF. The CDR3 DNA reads TGTGCCAGCAGCTTGTTGGGGACAGGGGACGGTGGCTACACCTTC.

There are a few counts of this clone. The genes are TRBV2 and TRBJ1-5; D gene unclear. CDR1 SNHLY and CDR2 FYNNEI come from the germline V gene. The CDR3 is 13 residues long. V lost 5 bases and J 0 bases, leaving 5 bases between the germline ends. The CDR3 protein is CASSINSNQPQHF. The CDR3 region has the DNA TGTGCCAGCAGTATCAATAGCAATCAGCCCCAGCATTTT.

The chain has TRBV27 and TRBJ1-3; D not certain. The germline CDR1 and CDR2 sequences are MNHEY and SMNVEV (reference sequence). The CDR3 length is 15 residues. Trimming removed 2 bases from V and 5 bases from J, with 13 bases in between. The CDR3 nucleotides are TGTGCCAGCAGTTTAAGCGGGTTCGTGAGAAACACCATATATTTT. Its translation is CASSLSGFVRNTIYF.

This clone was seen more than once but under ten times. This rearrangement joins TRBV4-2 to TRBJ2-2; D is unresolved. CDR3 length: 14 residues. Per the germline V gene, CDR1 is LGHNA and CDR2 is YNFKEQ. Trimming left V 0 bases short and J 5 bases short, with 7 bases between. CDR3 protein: CASSQEVETGELFF. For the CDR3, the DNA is TGTGCCAGCAGCCAAGAGGTCGAGACCGGGGAGCTGTTTTTT.

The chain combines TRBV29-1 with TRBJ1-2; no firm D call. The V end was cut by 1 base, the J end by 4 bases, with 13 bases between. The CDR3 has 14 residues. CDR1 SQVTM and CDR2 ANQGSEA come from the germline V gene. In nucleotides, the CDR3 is TGCAGCGTTGAAGGCCACAGTAATTTCTATGGCTACACCTTC. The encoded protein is CSVEGHSNFYGYTF.

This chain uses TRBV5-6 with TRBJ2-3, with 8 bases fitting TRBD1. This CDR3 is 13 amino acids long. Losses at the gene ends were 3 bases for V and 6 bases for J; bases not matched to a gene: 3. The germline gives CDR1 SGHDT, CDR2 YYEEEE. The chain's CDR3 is CASSSRGLDTQYF. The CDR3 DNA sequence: TGTGCCAGCAGCTCCAGGGGGCTGGATACGCAGTATTTT.

This CDR3 is CASSLKSSFNEQFF. CDR3 DNA sequence: TGTGCCAGCAGCTTGAAATCTAGCTTCAATGAGCAGTTCTTC. This chain uses TRBV11-2 with TRBJ2-1; D perhaps matches TRBD2 (5 bases). Trimming shortened V by 3 bases and J by 6 bases, and 12 bases separated the two germline ends. Per germline, CDR1 SGHAT and CDR2 FQNNGV. This CDR3 is 14 amino acids long.

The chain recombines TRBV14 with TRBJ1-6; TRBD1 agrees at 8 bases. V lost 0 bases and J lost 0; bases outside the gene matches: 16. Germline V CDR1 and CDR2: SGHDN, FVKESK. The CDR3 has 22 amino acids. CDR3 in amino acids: CASSQDPGQVDSGSSYNSPLHF. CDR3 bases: TGTGCCAGCAGCCAAGATCCGGGACAGGTCGATTCGGGAAGCTCCTATAATTCACCCCTCCACTTT. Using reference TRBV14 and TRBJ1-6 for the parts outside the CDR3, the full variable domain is EAGVTQFPSHSVIEKGQTVTLRCDPISGHDNLYWYRRVMGKEIKFLLHFVKESKQDESGMPNNRFLAERTGGTYSTLKVQPAELEDSGVYFCASSQDPGQVDSGSSYNSPLHFGNGTRLTVT.

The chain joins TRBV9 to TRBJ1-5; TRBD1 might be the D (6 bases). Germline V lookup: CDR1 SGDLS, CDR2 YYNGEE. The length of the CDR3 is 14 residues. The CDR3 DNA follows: TGTGCAAAGGACAGAACAATTAGCAATCAGCCCCAGCATTTT. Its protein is CAKDRTISNQPQHF.

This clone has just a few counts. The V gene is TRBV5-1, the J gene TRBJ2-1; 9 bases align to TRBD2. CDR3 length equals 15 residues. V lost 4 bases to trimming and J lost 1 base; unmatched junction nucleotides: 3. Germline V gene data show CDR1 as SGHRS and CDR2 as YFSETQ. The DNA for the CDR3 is TGCGCCAGCAGCCAAGCGGGAGGTTCCTACAATGAGCAGTTCTTC. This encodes CASSQAGGSYNEQFF.

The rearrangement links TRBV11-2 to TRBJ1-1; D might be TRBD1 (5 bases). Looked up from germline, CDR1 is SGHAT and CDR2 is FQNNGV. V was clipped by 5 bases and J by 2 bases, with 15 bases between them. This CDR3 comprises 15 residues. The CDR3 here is CASSIGGWGNTEAFF. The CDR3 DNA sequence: TGTGCCAGCAGCATCGGGGGGTGGGGAAACACTGAAGCTTTCTTT.

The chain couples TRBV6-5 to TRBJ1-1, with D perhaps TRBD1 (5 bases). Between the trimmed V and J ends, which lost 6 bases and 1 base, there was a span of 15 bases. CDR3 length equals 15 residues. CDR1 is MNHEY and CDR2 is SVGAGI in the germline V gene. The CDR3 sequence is CASSAAGHQNTEAFF. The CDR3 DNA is TGTGCCAGCAGCGCCGCTGGACACCAGAACACTGAAGCTTTCTTT.

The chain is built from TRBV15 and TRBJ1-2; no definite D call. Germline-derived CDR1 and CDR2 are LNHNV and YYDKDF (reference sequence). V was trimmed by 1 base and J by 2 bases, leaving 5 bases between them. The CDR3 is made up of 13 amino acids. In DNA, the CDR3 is TGTGCCACCAGCAGAGCTACCAACTATGGCTACACCTTC. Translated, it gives CATSRATNYGYTF.

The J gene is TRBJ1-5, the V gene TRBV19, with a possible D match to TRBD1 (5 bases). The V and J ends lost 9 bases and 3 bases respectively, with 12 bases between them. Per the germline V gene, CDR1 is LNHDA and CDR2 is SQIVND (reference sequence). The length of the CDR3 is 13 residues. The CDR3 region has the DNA TGTGCCAGCTCCTCCAGGGACAATCAGCCCCAGCATTTT. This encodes CASSSRDNQPQHF.

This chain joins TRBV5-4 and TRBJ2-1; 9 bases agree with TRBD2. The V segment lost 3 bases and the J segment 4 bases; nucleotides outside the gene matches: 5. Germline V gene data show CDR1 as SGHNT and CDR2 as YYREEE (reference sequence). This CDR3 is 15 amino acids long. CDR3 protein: CASSYRLAAYNEQFF. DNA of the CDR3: TGTGCCAGCAGCTATAGACTAGCGGCTTACAATGAGCAGTTCTTC.

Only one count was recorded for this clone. The CDR3 loop reads CASSKDRVLGQPQHF. The CDR3 DNA follows: TGTGCCAGCTCGAAGGACAGGGTGTTGGGTCAGCCCCAGCATTTT. The chain employs TRBV18 and TRBJ1-5, with 8 bases that match TRBD1. V was pared by 6 bases and J by 6 bases, with 10 bases of the junction left unmatched. This CDR3 region has 15 residues. The germline CDR1 and CDR2 sequences are KGHSH and LQKENI. Based on the CDR3 plus reference TRBV18 and TRBJ1-5, the full variable domain is NAGVMQNPRHLVRRRGQEARLRCSPMKGHSHVYWYRQLPEEGLKFMVYLQKENIIDESGMPKERFSAEFPKEGPSILRIQQVVRGDSAAYFCASSKDRVLGQPQHFGDGTRLSIL.

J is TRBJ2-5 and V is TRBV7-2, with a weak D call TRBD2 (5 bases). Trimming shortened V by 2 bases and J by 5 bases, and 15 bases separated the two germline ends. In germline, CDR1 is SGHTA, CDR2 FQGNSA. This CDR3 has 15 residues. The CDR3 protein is CASSLRPGEWETQYF. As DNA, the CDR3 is TGTGCCAGCAGCTTAAGACCCGGGGAGTGGGAGACCCAGTACTTC.